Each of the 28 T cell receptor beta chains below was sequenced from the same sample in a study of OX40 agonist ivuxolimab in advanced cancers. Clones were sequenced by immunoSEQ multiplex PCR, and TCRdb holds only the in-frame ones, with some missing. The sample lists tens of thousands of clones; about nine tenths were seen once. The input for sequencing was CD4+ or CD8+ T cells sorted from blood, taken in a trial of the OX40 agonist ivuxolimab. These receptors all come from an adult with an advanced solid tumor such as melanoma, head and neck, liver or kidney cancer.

This chain's CDR3 is CAGGPSNTDTQYF. The DNA of the CDR3 is TGTGCAGGTGGGCCCTCGAACACAGATACGCAGTATTTT. The J gene is TRBJ2-3, the V gene TRBV11-2; D ambiguous. CDR1 and CDR2 from the germline V gene are SGHAT and FQNNGV. This CDR3 has 13 amino acids. Supplemented by reference TRBV11-2 and TRBJ2-3, the full variable domain reads EAGVAQSPRYKIIEKRQSVAFWCNPISGHATLYWYQQILGQGPKLLIQFQNNGVVDDSQLPKDRFSAERLKGVDSTLKIQPAKLEDSAVYLCAGGPSNTDTQYFGPGTRLTVL.

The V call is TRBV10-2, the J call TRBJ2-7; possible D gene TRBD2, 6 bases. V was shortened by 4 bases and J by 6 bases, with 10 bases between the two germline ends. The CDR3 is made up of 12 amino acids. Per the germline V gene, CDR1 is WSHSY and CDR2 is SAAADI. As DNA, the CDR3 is TGCGCCAGCAGTGTAGCCGGGGGCGAGCAGTACTTC. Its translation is CASSVAGGEQYF.

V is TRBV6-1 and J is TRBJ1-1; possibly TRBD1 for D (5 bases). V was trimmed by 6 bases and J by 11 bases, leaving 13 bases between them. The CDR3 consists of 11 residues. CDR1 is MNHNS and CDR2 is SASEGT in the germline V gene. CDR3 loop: CASRFGTGAFF. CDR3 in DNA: TGTGCCAGCAGGTTCGGGACCGGGGCTTTCTTT.

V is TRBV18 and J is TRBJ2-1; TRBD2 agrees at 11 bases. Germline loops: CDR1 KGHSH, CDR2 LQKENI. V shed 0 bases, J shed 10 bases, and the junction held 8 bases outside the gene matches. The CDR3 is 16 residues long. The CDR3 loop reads CASSPPASGGPWEQFF. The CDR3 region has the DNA TGTGCCAGCTCACCACCGGCTAGCGGGGGGCCATGGGAGCAGTTCTTC.

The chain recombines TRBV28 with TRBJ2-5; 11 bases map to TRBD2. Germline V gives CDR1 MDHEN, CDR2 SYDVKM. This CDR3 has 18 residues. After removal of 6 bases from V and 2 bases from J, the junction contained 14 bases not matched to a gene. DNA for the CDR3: TGTGCCAGCAGCCCCACTAGCGGGAGTTTTCATGAGCAAGAGACCCAGTACTTC. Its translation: CASSPTSGSFHEQETQYF.

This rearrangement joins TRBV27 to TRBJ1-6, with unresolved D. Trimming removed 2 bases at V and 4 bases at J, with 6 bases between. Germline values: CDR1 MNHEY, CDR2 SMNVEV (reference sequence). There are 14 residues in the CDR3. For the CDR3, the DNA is TGTGCCAGCAGTTTAATAGAGTATAATTCACCCCTCCACTTT. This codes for CASSLIEYNSPLHF.

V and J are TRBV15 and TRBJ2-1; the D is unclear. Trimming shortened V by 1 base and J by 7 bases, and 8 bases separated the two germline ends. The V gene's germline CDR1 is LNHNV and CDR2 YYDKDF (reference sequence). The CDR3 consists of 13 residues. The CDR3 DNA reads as TGTGCCACCAGCAGAGGCAGCCTTAATGAGCAGTTCTTC. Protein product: CATSRGSLNEQFF.

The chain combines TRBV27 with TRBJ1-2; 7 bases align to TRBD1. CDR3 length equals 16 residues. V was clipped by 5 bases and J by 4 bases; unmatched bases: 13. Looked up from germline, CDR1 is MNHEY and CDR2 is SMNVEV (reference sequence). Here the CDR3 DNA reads TGTGCCAGCAGTCCTTCGGGACAGACTTCATTCTATGGCTACACCTTC. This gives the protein CASSPSGQTSFYGYTF.

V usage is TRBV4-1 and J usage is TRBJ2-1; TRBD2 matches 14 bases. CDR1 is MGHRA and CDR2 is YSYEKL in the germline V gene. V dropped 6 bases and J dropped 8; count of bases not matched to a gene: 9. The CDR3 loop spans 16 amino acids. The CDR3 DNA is TGCGCCAGCAGTCATGCTTCGGGACTAGCGGGAGATGAGCAGTTCTTC. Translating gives CASSHASGLAGDEQFF.

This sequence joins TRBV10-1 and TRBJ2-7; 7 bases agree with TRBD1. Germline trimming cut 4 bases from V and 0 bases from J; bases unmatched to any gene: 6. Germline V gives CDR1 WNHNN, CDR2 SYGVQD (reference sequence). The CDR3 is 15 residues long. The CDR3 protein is CASSGGRDSSYEQYF. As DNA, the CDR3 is TGCGCCAGCAGTGGGGGTAGGGACAGCTCCTACGAGCAGTACTTC.

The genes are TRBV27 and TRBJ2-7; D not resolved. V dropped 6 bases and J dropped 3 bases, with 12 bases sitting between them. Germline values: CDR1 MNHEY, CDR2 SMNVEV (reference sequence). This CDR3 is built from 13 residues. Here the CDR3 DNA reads TGTGCCAGCAGCTCCAATCGTGGCTACGAGCAGTACTTC. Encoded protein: CASSSNRGYEQYF.

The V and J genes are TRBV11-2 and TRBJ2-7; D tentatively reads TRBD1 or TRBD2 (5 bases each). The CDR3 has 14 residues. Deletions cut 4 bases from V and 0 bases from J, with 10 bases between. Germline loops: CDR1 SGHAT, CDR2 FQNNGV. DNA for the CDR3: TGTGCCAGCAGCTGGGACCGTAGCTCCTACGAGCAGTACTTC. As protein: CASSWDRSSYEQYF.

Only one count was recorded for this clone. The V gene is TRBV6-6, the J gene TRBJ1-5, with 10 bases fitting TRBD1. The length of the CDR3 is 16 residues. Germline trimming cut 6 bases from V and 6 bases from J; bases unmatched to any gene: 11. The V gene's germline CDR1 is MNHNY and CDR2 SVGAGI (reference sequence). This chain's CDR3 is CASRVTPGTGVQPQHF. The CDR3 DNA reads TGTGCCAGCAGAGTTACCCCGGGGACAGGGGTTCAGCCCCAGCATTTT.

CDR3: CAISRARLAGEADTQYF. CDR3 nucleotide sequence: TGTGCCATCAGCCGCGCTCGACTAGCGGGAGAGGCAGATACGCAGTATTTT. The V call is TRBV10-3, the J call TRBJ2-3, with 12 positions matching TRBD2. The V and J ends lost 6 bases and 4 bases, in that order; junction bases with no gene match: 11. Germline V gene sequence: CDR1 ENHRY, CDR2 SYGVKD. The CDR3 totals 17 residues.

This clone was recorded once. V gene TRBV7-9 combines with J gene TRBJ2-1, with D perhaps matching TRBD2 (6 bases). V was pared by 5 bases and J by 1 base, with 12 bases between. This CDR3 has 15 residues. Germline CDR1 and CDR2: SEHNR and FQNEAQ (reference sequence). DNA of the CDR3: TGTGCCAGCAGCCCAAGGGGAGGATCCTACAATGAGCAGTTCTTC. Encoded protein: CASSPRGGSYNEQFF.

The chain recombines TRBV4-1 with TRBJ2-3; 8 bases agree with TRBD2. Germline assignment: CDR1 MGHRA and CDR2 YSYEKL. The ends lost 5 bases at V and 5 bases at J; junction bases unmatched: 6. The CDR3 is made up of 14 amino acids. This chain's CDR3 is CASSNPGGEDTQYF. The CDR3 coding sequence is TGCGCCAGCAGCAACCCGGGGGGGGAAGATACGCAGTATTTT.

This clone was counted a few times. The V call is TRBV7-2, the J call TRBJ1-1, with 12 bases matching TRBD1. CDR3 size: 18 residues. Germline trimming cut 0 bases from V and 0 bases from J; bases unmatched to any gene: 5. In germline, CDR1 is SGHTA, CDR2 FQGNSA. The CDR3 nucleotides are TGTGCCAGCAGCTTAGCGAAGGGGACAGGGGGCATGAACACTGAAGCTTTCTTT. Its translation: CASSLAKGTGGMNTEAFF.

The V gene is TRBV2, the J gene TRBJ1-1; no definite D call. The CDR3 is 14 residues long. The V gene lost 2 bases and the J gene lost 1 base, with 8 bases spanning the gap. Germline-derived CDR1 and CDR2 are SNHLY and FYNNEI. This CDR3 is CASSEILQNTEAFF. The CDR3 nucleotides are TGTGCCAGCAGTGAAATTTTACAGAACACTGAAGCTTTCTTT.

CDR3 region: CASSQEVGRAEAFF. The CDR3, as DNA: TGCGCCAGCAGCCAGGAGGTGGGGCGGGCTGAAGCTTTCTTT. V usage is TRBV5-1 and J usage is TRBJ1-1; the D gene is possibly TRBD1 (5 bases). CDR3 size: 14 residues. Trimming cost V 4 bases and J 6 bases, with 16 bases left between them. Germline V gene sequence: CDR1 SGHRS, CDR2 YFSETQ. Full variable domain (missing parts from reference TRBV5-1 and TRBJ1-1): KAGVTQTPRYLIKTRGQQVTLSCSPISGHRSVSWYQQTPGQGLQFLFEYFSETQRNKGNFPGRFSGRQFSNSRSEMNVSTLELGDSALYLCASSQEVGRAEAFFGQGTRLTVV.

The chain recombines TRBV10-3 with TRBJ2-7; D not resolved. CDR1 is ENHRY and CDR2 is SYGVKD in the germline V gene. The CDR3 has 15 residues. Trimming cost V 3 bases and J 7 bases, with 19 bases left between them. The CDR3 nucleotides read TGTGCCATCAGTGATAGGGTGGGGTTTTCTAGGGAGCAGTACTTC. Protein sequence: CAISDRVGFSREQYF.

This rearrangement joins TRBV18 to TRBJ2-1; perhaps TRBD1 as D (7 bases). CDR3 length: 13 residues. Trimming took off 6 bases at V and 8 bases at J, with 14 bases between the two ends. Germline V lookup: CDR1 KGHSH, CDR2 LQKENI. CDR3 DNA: TGTGCCAGCTCGCGACAGGGCGGGGATGAGCAGTTCTTC. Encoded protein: CASSRQGGDEQFF.

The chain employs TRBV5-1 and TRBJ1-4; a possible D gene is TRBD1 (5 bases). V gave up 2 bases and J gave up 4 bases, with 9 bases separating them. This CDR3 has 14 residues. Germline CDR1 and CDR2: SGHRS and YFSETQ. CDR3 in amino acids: CASSFGGVNEKLFF. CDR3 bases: TGCGCCAGCAGCTTTGGAGGGGTTAATGAAAAACTGTTTTTT.

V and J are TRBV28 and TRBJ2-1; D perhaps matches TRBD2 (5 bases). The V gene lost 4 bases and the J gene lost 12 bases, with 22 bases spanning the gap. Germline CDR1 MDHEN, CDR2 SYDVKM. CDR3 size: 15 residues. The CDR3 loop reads CASSSHLVRGKGQFF. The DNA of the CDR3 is TGTGCCAGCAGTTCCCACCTCGTCCGGGGTAAAGGGCAGTTCTTC.

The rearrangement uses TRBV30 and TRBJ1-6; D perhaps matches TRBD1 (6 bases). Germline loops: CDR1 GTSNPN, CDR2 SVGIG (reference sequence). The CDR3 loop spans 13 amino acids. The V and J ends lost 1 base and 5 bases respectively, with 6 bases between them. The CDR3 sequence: CAWSAGDNSPLHF. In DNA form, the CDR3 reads TGTGCCTGGAGTGCAGGGGATAATTCACCCCTCCACTTT.

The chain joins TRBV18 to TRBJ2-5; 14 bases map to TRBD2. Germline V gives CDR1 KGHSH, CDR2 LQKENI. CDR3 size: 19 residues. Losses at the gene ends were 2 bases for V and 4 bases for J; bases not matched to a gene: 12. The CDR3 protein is CASSPTRTSGRRVGETQYF. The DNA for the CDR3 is TGTGCCAGCTCACCAACCAGGACTAGCGGGAGGCGGGTAGGAGAGACCCAGTACTTC.

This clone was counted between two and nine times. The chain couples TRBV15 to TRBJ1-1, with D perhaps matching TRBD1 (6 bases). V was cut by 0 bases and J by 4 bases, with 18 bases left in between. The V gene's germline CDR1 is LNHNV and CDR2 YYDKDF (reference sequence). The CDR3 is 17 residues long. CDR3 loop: CATSRDLATGWGTEAFF. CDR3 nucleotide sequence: TGTGCCACCAGCAGAGATTTGGCCACAGGGTGGGGCACTGAAGCTTTCTTT.

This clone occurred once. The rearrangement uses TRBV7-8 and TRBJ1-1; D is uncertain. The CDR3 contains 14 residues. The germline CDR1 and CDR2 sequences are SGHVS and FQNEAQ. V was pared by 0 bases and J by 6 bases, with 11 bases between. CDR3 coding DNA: TGTGCCAGCAGCTTAGCGGGAGGGAGCTCTGAAGCTTTCTTT. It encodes CASSLAGGSSEAFF.

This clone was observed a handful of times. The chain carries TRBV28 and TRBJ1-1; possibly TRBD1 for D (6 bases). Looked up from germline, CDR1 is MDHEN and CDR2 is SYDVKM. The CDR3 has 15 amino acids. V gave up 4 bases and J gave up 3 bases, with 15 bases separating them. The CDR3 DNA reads TGTGCCAGCAGTTCTGACAGGTCGTGGGACACTGAAGCTTTCTTT. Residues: CASSSDRSWDTEAFF.